This TCR beta chain was found in a study of blood T cell repertoires in COVID-19. Background on the study: Specimens from acute and convalescent COVID-19 originated in the United States, Italy and Spain.

The assay was immunoSEQ multiplex PCR, and TCRdb's table has in-frame clones only and misses some. The table includes 400,000 to 450,000 clones, about nine tenths detected once. This clone occurred a few times. Trimming removed 4 bases from V and 2 bases from J, with 8 bases in between. There are 13 residues in the CDR3. Sequenced material: peripheral blood. The rearrangement joins TRBV12-3 or TRBV12-4 to TRBJ1-2; a weak D match, TRBD1 (6 bases). The receptor's source is a woman between 45 and 65 years old with COVID-19, enrolled during active disease. This chain's CDR3 is CASSYGQNYGYTF. In DNA, the CDR3 is TGTGCCAGCAGTTACGGACAGAACTATGGCTACACCTTC.